This T cell receptor beta chain was recorded in a study of naive and memory T cell subsets. Overall study results and limits: Diversity fell and Gini index rose from naive through CM, EM, EMRA. In naive cells, over 85% of TCR sequences were seen only once.

The beta constant-region primer was an equimolar mix of two oligonucleotides covering TRBC1 and TRBC2. Ligated cDNA was amplified by four rounds of PCR with nested alpha and beta constant-region primers and SP2. Ligation attached a single-stranded oligonucleotide with a 12-nucleotide UMI and the SP2 primer to the cDNA 3' end. TCRdb recomputed calls from the UMI-ligation and nested PCR reads with MiXCR, one row per CDR3 protein. The repertoire holds some 110,000 distinct CDR3 sequences, with roughly 36% as singletons. V shed 2 bases and J shed 0 bases, with 7 bases lying between them. The CDR3 runs to 15 residues. The V gene's germline CDR1 is SGHAT and CDR2 FQNNGV. As concerns this clonotype: Its specificity is unknown.

The chain carries TRBV11-2 and TRBJ2-2; D could derive from TRBD1 or TRBD2 (6 bases each). The sample comprised central memory CD4+ T cells from blood. This TCR was sampled from a human donor in good health. In nucleotides, the CDR3 is TGTGCCAGCAGCTTAAGGGGGGCGAACACCGGGGAGCTGTTTTTT. Translating it yields CASSLRGANTGELFF. The entire variable domain, with the rest obtained from reference TRBV11-2 and TRBJ2-2, is as follows: EAGVAQSPRYKIIEKRQSVAFWCNPISGHATLYWYQQILGQGPKLLIQFQNNGVVDDSQLPKDRFSAERLKGVDSTLKIQPAKLEDSAVYLCASSLRGANTGELFFGEGSRLTVL.